A selection of T cell receptor beta chains follows, all from one sample in a study of blood T cell repertoires in COVID-19. The data were produced by immunoSEQ multiplex PCR, yet TCRdb's version contains in-frame clones alone and is incomplete. The repertoire has 300,000 to 400,000 clones, about 89% of them found once; the top ten carry around 8%. The specimen sequenced was peripheral blood. Receptors originate from a woman in her forties or fifties who had recovered from COVID-19. Each CDR3 is given with its conserved first and last residue. A D gene is named only where the DNA matches it firmly. The size of a clone is reported for some rows only, either as once, few or many, or as a class for expanded clones.

TRBJ2-1,-,TRBV7-8,-,CASSLPGEQFF,TGTGCCAGCAGCTTACCGGGTGAGCAGTTCTTC
TRBJ1-1,-,TRBV6-5,-,CASSYSKRNTEAFF,TGTGCCAGCAGTTACTCCAAGAGAAACACTGAAGCTTTCTTT
TRBJ1-3,-,TRBV6-2/TRBV6-3,-,CASSYFQGNTIYF,TGTGCCAGCAGTTACTTCCAGGGAAACACCATATATTTT
TRBJ2-1,-,TRBV20-1,-,CSPSLGNEQFF,TGCAGTCCAAGTCTCGGCAATGAGCAGTTCTTC
TRBJ2-5,-,TRBV3-1/TRBV3-2,-,CASSRQLEETQYF,TGTGCCAGCAGCCGACAGTTGGAAGAGACCCAGTACTTC
TRBJ1-5,TRBD1,TRBV9,-,CASSPGQGNQPQHF,TGTGCCAGCAGCCCGGGACAGGGGAATCAGCCCCAGCATTTT
TRBJ1-5,TRBD1,TRBV4-1,few,CASSQDLTRGTQPQHF,TGCGCCAGCAGCCAAGATCTAACCAGGGGGACTCAGCCCCAGCATTTT
TRBJ2-7,TRBD1,TRBV7-2,-,CASSLGQGVKYF,TGTGCCAGCAGCTTAGGACAGGGGGTCAAGTACTTC
TRBJ1-1,TRBD1,TRBV12-3/TRBV12-4,-,CASSPRTGGEAFF,TGTGCCAGCAGTCCCCGGACAGGGGGCGAAGCTTTCTTT
TRBJ1-4,-,TRBV27,-,CAADLSEKLFF,TGTGCCGCGGATCTGTCGGAAAAACTGTTTTTT
TRBJ2-7,TRBD1,TRBV28,-,CASNGQGAGEQYF,TGTGCCAGCAACGGTCAGGGGGCTGGGGAGCAGTACTTC
TRBJ2-7,TRBD1,TRBV27,-,CASRDRVYEQYF,TGTGCCAGCAGGGACAGGGTCTACGAGCAGTACTTC
TRBJ2-1,TRBD1,TRBV18,-,CASSQQGGNEQFF,TGTGCCAGCTCGCAACAGGGGGGCAATGAGCAGTTCTTC
TRBJ2-3,TRBD2,TRBV6-6,-,CASTKAGGVVDTQYF,TGTGCCAGCACAAAAGCGGGAGGCGTGGTAGATACGCAGTATTTT
TRBJ1-5,-,TRBV7-6,-,CASSLSAGTNQPQHF,TGTGCCAGCAGCTTGTCGGCCGGGACTAATCAGCCCCAGCATTTT
TRBJ2-3,TRBD2,TRBV3-1/TRBV3-2,-,CASSQGFFGGSADTQYF,TGTGCCAGCAGCCAAGGGTTTTTTGGCGGGAGTGCAGATACGCAGTATTTT
TRBJ2-7,TRBD1,TRBV5-3,-,CARSRGQGGF,TGTGCCAGAAGCAGGGGACAGGGGGGTTTC
TRBJ1-1,TRBD1,TRBV6-2/TRBV6-3,once,CASSKGQGAGSEAFF,TGTGCCAGCAGTAAAGGACAGGGGGCTGGTTCTGAAGCTTTCTTT
TRBJ1-2,-,TRBV28,-,CASRALSRGYTF,TGTGCCAGCAGAGCCCTAAGTCGTGGCTACACCTTC
TRBJ1-2,TRBD1,TRBV28,-,CASSPRTGRYGYTF,TGTGCCAGCAGTCCTCGGACAGGGAGATATGGCTACACCTTC
TRBJ1-2,-,TRBV11-2,-,CASSLGGGHQSYGYTF,TGTGCCAGCAGCTTAGGCGGGGGGCATCAGAGCTATGGCTACACCTTC
TRBJ2-6,-,TRBV5-6,-,CASSLSGANVLTF,TGTGCCAGCAGCCTCTCTGGGGCCAACGTCCTGACTTTC
TRBJ2-7,-,TRBV20-1,-,CSARSGHEQYF,TGCAGTGCTAGAAGTGGCCACGAGCAGTACTTC
TRBJ2-6,TRBD1,TRBV7-9,once,CASSDRDSSGANVLTF,TGTGCCAGCAGCGACCGGGACAGCTCTGGGGCCAACGTCCTGACTTTC
TRBJ1-5,TRBD1,TRBV11-3,-,CASSSNGTERLSNQPQHF,TGTGCCAGCAGCTCAAATGGGACAGAAAGATTGAGCAATCAGCCCCAGCATTTT
TRBJ2-2,-,TRBV6-1,-,CASSEFSTGELFF,TGTGCCAGCAGTGAATTTTCTACCGGGGAGCTGTTTTTT
TRBJ2-2,TRBD1,TRBV9,-,CASSAGQVSGELFF,TGTGCCAGCAGCGCGGGACAGGTCAGCGGGGAGCTGTTTTTT
TRBJ2-1,-,TRBV4-2,-,CASSQDRSARNEQFF,TGTGCCAGCAGCCAAGATAGGAGCGCCAGAAATGAGCAGTTCTTC
TRBJ2-5,-,TRBV14,once,CASSQGEASTQYF,TGTGCCAGCAGCCAAGGAGAGGCGTCGACCCAGTACTTC